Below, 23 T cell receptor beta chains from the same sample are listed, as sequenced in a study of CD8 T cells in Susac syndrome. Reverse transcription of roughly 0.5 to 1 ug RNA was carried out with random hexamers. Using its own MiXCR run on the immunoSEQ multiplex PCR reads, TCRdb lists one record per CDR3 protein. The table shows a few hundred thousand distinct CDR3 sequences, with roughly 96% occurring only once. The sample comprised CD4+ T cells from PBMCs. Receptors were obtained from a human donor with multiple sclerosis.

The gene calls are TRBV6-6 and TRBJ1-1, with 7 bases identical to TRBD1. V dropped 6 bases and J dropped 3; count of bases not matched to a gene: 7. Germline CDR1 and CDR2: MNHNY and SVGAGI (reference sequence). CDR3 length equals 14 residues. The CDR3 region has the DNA TGTGCCAGCAGGGACAGGTACGGGTACACTGAAGCTTTCTTT. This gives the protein CASRDRYGYTEAFF.

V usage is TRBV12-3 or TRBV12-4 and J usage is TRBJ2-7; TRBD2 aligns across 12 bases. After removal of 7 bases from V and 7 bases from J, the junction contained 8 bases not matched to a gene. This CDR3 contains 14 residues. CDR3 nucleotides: TGTGCCAGCACCTTCCGGACTAGCGGGAAGGAGCAGTACTTC. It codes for CASTFRTSGKEQYF.

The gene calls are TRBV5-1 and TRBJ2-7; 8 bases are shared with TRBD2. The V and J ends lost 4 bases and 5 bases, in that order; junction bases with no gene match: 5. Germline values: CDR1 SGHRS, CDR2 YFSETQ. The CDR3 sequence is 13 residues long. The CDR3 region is CASSREGPDEQYF. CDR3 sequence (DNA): TGCGCCAGCAGCCGGGAGGGCCCGGACGAGCAGTACTTC.

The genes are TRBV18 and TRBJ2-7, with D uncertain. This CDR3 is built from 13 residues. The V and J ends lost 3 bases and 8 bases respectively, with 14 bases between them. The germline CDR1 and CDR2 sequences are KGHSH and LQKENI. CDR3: CASSPQTRTQQYF. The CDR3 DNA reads TGTGCCAGCTCACCTCAGACGCGAACTCAGCAGTACTTC.

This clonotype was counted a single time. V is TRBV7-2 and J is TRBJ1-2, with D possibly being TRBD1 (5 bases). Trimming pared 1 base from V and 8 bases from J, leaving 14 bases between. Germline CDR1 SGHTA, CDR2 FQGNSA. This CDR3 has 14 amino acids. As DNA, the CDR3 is TGTGCCAGCAGCTTAGATGGGGGTTATAGCGGCTACACCTTC. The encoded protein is CASSLDGGYSGYTF.

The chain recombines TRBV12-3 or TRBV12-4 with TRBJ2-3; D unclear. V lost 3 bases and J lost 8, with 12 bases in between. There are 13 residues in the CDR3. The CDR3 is CASSFPPEPTQYF. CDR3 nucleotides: TGTGCCAGCAGTTTTCCCCCCGAGCCTACGCAGTATTTT.

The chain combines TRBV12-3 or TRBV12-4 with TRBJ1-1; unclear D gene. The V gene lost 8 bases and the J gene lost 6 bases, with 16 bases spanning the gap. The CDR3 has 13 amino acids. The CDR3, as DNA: TGTGCCAGCCACGCGATACGTCTCTCTGAAGCTTTCTTT. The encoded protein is CASHAIRLSEAFF.

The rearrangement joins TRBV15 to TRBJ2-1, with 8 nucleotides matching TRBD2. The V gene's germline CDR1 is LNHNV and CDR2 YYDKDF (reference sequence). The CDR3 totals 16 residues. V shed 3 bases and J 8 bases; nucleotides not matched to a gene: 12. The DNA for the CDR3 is TGTGCCACCAGCAGGGGGGTTAGCGGGGCTATGGATGAGCAGTTCTTC. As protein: CATSRGVSGAMDEQFF. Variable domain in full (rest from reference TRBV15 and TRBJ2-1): DAMVIQNPRYQVTQFGKPVTLSCSQTLNHNVMYWYQQKSSQAPKLLFHYYDKDFNNEADTPDNFQSRRPNTSFCFLDIRSPGLGDTAMYLCATSRGVSGAMDEQFFGPGTRLTVL.

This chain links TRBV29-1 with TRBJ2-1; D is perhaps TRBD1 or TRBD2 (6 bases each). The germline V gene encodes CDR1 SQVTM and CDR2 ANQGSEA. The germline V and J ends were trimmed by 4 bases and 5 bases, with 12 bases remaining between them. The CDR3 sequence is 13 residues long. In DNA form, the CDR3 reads TGCAGCGTTGGGGGGGCTATAAACAATGAGCAGTTCTTC. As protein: CSVGGAINNEQFF.

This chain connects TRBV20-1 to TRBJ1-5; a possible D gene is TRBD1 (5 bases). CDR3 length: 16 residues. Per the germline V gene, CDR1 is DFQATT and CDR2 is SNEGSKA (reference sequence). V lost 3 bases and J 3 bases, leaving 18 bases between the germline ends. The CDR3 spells CSASYQGHQINQPQHF. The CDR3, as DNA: TGCAGTGCTAGCTATCAGGGCCATCAAATCAATCAGCCCCAGCATTTT.

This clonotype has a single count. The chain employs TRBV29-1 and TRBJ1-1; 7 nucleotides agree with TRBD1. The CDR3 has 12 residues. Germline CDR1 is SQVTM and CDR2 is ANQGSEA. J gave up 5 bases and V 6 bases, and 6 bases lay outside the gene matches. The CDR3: CSVEQTGTEAFF. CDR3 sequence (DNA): TGCAGCGTGGAGCAGACAGGGACTGAAGCTTTCTTT.

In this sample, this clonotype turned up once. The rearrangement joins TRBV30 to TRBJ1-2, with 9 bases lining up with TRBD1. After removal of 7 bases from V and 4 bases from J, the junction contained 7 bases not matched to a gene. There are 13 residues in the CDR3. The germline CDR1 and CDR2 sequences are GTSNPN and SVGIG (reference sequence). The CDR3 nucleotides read TGTGCCTCTTCACAGGGGGCTTTCTATGGCTACACCTTC. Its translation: CASSQGAFYGYTF.

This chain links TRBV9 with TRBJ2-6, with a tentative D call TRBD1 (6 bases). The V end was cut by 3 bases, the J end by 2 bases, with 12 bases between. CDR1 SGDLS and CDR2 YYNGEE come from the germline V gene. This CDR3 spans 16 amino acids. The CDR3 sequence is CASSGLTGAGANVLTF. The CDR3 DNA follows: TGTGCCAGCAGCGGGCTGACAGGTGCTGGGGCCAACGTCCTGACTTTC.

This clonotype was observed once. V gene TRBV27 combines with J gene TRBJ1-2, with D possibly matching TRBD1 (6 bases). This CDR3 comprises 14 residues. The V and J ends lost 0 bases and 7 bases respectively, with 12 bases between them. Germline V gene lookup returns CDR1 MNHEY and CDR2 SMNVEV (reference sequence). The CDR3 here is CASSLSWGGGGYTF. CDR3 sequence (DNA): TGTGCCAGCAGTTTATCTTGGGGGGGCGGTGGCTACACCTTC.

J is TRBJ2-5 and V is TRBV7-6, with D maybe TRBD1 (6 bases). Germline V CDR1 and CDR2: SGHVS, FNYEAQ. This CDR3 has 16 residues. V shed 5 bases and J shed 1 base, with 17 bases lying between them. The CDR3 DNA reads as TGTGCCAGCAGCCTGCAGGGGAGTGGGGCCCAAGAGACCCAGTACTTC. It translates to CASSLQGSGAQETQYF.

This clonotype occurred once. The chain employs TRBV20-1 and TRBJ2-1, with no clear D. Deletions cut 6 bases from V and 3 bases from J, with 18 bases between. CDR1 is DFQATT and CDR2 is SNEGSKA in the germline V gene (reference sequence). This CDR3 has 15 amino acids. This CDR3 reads CSANEILGLYNEQFF. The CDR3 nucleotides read TGCAGTGCCAACGAAATTCTCGGTCTCTACAATGAGCAGTTCTTC.

CDR3 sequence: CSASPRRGNTEAFF. The CDR3 DNA reads TGCAGTGCTAGTCCAAGGCGGGGGAACACTGAAGCTTTCTTT. The chain is built from TRBV20-1 and TRBJ1-1; D gene unclear. V shed 3 bases and J shed 1 base, with 12 bases lying between them. There are 14 residues in the CDR3. CDR1 and CDR2 from the germline V gene are DFQATT and SNEGSKA (reference sequence).

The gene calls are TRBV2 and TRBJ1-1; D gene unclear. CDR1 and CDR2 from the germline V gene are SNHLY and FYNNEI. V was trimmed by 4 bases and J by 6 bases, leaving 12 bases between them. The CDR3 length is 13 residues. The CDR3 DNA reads TGTGCCAGCAGTGTATCACGGGTCGCTGAAGCTTTCTTT. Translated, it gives CASSVSRVAEAFF.

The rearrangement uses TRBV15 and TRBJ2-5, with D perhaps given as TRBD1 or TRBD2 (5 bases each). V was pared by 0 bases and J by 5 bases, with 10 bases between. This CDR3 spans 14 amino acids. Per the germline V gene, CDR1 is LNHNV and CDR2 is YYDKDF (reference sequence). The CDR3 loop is CATSRDRGRETQYF. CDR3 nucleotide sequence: TGTGCCACCAGCAGAGATCGGGGCAGGGAGACCCAGTACTTC. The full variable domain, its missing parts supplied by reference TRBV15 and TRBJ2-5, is DAMVIQNPRYQVTQFGKPVTLSCSQTLNHNVMYWYQQKSSQAPKLLFHYYDKDFNNEADTPDNFQSRRPNTSFCFLDIRSPGLGDTAMYLCATSRDRGRETQYFGPGTRLLVL.

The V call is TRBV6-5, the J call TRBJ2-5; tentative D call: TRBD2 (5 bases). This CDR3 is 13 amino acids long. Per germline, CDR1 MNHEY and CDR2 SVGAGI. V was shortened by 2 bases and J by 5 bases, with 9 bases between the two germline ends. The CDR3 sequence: CASSYGGRETQYF. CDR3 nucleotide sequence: TGTGCCAGCAGTTACGGAGGCCGGGAGACCCAGTACTTC.

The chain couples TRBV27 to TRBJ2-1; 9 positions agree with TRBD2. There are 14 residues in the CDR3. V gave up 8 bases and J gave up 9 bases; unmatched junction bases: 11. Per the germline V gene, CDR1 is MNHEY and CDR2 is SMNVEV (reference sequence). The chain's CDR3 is CASVIAGGSGEQFF. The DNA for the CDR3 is TGTGCCAGCGTGATTGCGGGAGGGTCAGGTGAGCAGTTCTTC.

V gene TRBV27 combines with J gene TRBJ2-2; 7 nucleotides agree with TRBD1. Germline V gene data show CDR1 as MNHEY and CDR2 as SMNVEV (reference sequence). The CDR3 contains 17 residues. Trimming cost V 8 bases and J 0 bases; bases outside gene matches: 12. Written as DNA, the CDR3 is TGTGCCAGCCGTCAACTCGTCGGGACAGCGAACACCGGGGAGCTGTTTTTT. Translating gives CASRQLVGTANTGELFF.

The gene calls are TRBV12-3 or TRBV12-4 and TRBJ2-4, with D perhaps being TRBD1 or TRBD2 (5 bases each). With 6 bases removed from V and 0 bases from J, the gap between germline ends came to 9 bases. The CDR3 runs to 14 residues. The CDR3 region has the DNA TGTGCCAGCAGCTTTGGGGGAGCCAAAAACATTCAGTACTTC. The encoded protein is CASSFGGAKNIQYF.